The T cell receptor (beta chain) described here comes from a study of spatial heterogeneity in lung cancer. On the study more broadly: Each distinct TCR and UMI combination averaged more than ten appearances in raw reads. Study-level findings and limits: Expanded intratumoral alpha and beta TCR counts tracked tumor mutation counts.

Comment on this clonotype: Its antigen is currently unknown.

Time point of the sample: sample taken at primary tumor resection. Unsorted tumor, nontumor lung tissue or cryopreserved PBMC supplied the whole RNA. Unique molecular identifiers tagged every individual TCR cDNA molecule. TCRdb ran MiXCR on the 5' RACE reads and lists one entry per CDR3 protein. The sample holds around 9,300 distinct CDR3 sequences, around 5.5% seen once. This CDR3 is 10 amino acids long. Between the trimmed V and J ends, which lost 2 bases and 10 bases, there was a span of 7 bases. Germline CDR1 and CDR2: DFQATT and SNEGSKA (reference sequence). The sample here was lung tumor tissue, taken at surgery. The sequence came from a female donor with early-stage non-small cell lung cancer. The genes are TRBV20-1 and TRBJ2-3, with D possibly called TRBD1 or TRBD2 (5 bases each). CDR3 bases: TGCAGTGCTAGAAGAGGGGCGCAGTATTTT. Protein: CSARRGAQYF.